This T cell receptor beta chain emerged from a study of CD8 T cells in ankylosing spondylitis. Study findings and constraints: Characteristic of ankylosing spondylitis blood, it appeared, was a TCR beta motif comprising 7 to 9 highly homologous variants. Disease-linked clones were found to be CD8+ and relatively rare in peripheral blood.

Construction of TCR beta libraries was performed using quantitative 5'-RACE with molecular barcodes. One entry per CDR3 protein results from TCRdb running MiXCR on the 5' RACE reads. The data hold 200,000 to 250,000 distinct CDR3 sequences, with roughly 6.6% observed a single time. This clonotype was counted many times. Its antigen remains unidentified. CDR3 length: 13 amino acids. Trimming took 8 bases from V and 6 from J, leaving 16 bases between them. Germline V lookup: CDR1 WNHNN, CDR2 SYGVQD (reference sequence). This receptor was identified in a male donor with ankylosing spondylitis. The sequenced sample consisted of blood, either unsorted or a sorted T cell fraction (not recorded which). The rearrangement uses TRBV10-1 and TRBJ1-1; tentative D call: TRBD1 (5 bases). CDR3 DNA: TGCGCCAGCCAGGACACGTTTGGCGCTGAAGCTTTCTTT. It specifies CASQDTFGAEAFF.